The 17 T cell receptor beta chains in this list originate from one sample, sequenced in a study of blood T cell repertoires in COVID-19. This table comes from immunoSEQ multiplex PCR, and its TCRdb copy is limited to in-frame clones, with some not included. This table holds approximately 300,000 clones, approximately 84% found once. The sample comprised PBMCs or T cells enriched from blood (not recorded which). The receptor set was obtained from a woman between 18 and 29 years old who had recovered from COVID-19.

This rearrangement joins TRBV12-5 to TRBJ2-2; D ambiguous. The CDR3 is 14 amino acids. The V end was cut by 3 bases, the J end by 0 bases, with 5 bases between. Germline V lookup: CDR1 LGHNT, CDR2 FRNRAP. The CDR3, as DNA: TGTGCTAGTGGTTTAACAGCGAACACCGGGGAGCTGTTTTTT. Translated: CASGLTANTGELFF.

The genes are TRBV30 and TRBJ1-6; D unclear. Germline CDR1 reads GTSNPN; CDR2 reads SVGIG (reference sequence). The CDR3 length is 15 residues. Trimming shortened V by 5 bases and J by 0 bases, and 11 bases separated the two germline ends. As DNA, the CDR3 is TGTGCCTGGGGCCTATTGAACTCCTATAATTCACCCCTCCACTTT. It specifies CAWGLLNSYNSPLHF.

The rearrangement uses TRBV9 and TRBJ2-1, with 7 positions matching TRBD2. Losses at the gene ends were 0 bases for V and 8 bases for J; bases not matched to a gene: 2. Germline values: CDR1 SGDLS, CDR2 YYNGEE. CDR3 length equals 13 residues. CDR3 region: CASSVGLADEQFF. The CDR3 DNA reads as TGTGCCAGCAGCGTAGGACTAGCCGATGAGCAGTTCTTC. Full variable domain (outside the CDR3, taken from reference TRBV9 and TRBJ2-1): DSGVTQTPKHLITATGQRVTLRCSPRSGDLSVYWYQQSLDQGLQFLIQYYNGEERAKGNILERFSAQQFPDLHSELNLSSLELGDSALYFCASSVGLADEQFFGPGTRLTVL.

As for this clone: This same CDR3 is encoded by further DNA sequences in the sample. This chain connects TRBV5-1 to TRBJ2-5; no definite D call. The germline V gene encodes CDR1 SGHRS and CDR2 YFSETQ. V lost 0 bases and J 1 base, leaving 7 bases between the germline ends. The CDR3 has 14 residues. The CDR3 reads CASSLGHLQETQYF. The CDR3 region has the DNA TGCGCCAGCAGCTTGGGACACCTCCAAGAGACCCAGTACTTC.

J is TRBJ1-1 and V is TRBV19; the D is unclear. The CDR3 spans 14 residues. CDR1 and CDR2 (germline): LNHDA, SQIVND (reference sequence). The V gene lost 7 bases and the J gene lost 2 bases, with 14 bases spanning the gap. DNA for the CDR3: TGTGCCAGTAAAGTCGAGCTAATTAACACTGAAGCTTTCTTT. It is translated as CASKVELINTEAFF.

J is TRBJ1-3 and V is TRBV3-1 (or the pseudogene TRBV3-2), with 7 nucleotides matching TRBD1. Germline V gene data show CDR1 as LGHDT and CDR2 as YNNKEL (reference sequence). Trimming at V came to 4 bases and at J to 2 bases, leaving 5 bases not matched to a gene. The CDR3 is 15 residues long. The CDR3 is CASSLGTEPGNTIYF. The CDR3 DNA follows: TGTGCCAGCAGCCTAGGGACAGAGCCTGGAAACACCATATATTTT.

This clone showed up just once. As DNA, the CDR3 is TGTGCCAGCAGTGAAACGGGAGGTCCCTTAGCCAAAAACATTCAGTACTTC. Protein sequence: CASSETGGPLAKNIQYF. The genes are TRBV2 and TRBJ2-4, with 7 bases identical to TRBD2. J gave up 0 bases and V 2 bases, and 7 bases lay outside the gene matches. The germline CDR1 and CDR2 sequences are SNHLY and FYNNEI. There are 17 residues in the CDR3.

This sequence joins TRBV5-4 and TRBJ1-4, with TRBD1 identical over 7 bases. The length of the CDR3 is 14 residues. The germline V gene has CDR1 SGHNT and CDR2 YYREEE (reference sequence). V lost 3 bases, J lost 7 bases, and 6 bases stayed unmatched. The CDR3 DNA sequence: TGTGCCAGCAGCTGGTCACAGGGGAGTGAAAAACTGTTTTTT. It codes for CASSWSQGSEKLFF.

This chain links TRBV3-1 (or the pseudogene TRBV3-2) with TRBJ1-2; unclear D gene. Deletions cut 5 bases from V and 2 bases from J, with 9 bases between. CDR1 is LGHDT, CDR2 YNNKEL, per germline (reference sequence). The CDR3 is 13 amino acids. In nucleotides, the CDR3 is TGTGCCAGCAGCTATCAGTCAAACTATGGCTACACCTTC. Translating it yields CASSYQSNYGYTF.

The DNA of the CDR3 is TGTGCCAGTAGAGCGCCGGGACAGGAGAGAAGTGGCTACACCTTC. Its protein is CASRAPGQERSGYTF. The V gene is TRBV19, the J gene TRBJ1-2; 8 bases are shared with TRBD1. The CDR3 runs 15 residues. Germline CDR1 is LNHDA and CDR2 is SQIVND (reference sequence). V lost 6 bases, J lost 7 bases, and 13 bases stayed unmatched.

This chain connects TRBV5-1 to TRBJ1-5, with 7 bases matching TRBD1. The V and J ends lost 7 bases and 3 bases, in that order; junction bases with no gene match: 4. The CDR3 runs 13 residues. The germline CDR1 and CDR2 sequences are SGHRS and YFSETQ. The CDR3 is CASRQGVNQPQHF. The CDR3 coding sequence is TGCGCCAGCCGACAGGGCGTCAATCAGCCCCAGCATTTT. The variable domain in full, completed from reference TRBV5-1 and TRBJ1-5, reads KAGVTQTPRYLIKTRGQQVTLSCSPISGHRSVSWYQQTPGQGLQFLFEYFSETQRNKGNFPGRFSGRQFSNSRSEMNVSTLELGDSALYLCASRQGVNQPQHFGDGTRLSIL.

The chain uses TRBV19 and TRBJ1-1; D unresolved. The CDR3 has 15 residues. V gave up 0 bases and J gave up 5 bases, with 13 bases separating them. CDR1 is LNHDA and CDR2 is SQIVND in the germline V gene (reference sequence). CDR3 protein: CASSIEEGKETEAFF. The CDR3 DNA reads TGTGCCAGTAGTATAGAAGAGGGCAAGGAAACTGAAGCTTTCTTT.

CDR3 loop: CASSQGQGNEKLFF. In nucleotides, the CDR3 is TGTGCCAGCAGTCAGGGACAGGGTAATGAAAAACTGTTTTTT. This sequence joins TRBV6-5 and TRBJ1-4; 9 nucleotides align to TRBD1. This CDR3 region has 14 residues. The ends lost 5 bases at V and 4 bases at J; junction bases unmatched: 2. The germline V gene encodes CDR1 MNHEY and CDR2 SVGAGI.

This chain links TRBV9 with TRBJ1-5, with TRBD1 as a possible D gene (6 bases). The CDR3 spans 16 residues. The V gene lost 4 bases and the J gene lost 1 base, with 15 bases spanning the gap. Germline lookup yields CDR1 SGDLS and CDR2 YYNGEE. The CDR3 nucleotides read TGTGCCAGCAGCCCCGGGACAACTGTGAGCAATCAGCCCCAGCATTTT. Protein product: CASSPGTTVSNQPQHF.

The CDR3 region has the DNA TGTGCCAGCAGATTAGGACTTGACAATGAGCAGTTCTTC. As protein: CASRLGLDNEQFF. This chain uses TRBV28 with TRBJ2-1, with D possibly TRBD2 on 5 matching bases. This CDR3 spans 13 amino acids. V dropped 6 bases and J dropped 5 bases, with 11 bases sitting between them. Per germline, CDR1 MDHEN and CDR2 SYDVKM.

This clone was counted many times. V gene TRBV9 combines with J gene TRBJ1-1; 7 positions match TRBD1. Germline V gives CDR1 SGDLS, CDR2 YYNGEE. The V segment lost 0 bases and the J segment 7 bases; nucleotides outside the gene matches: 3. The CDR3 sequence is 13 residues long. DNA of the CDR3: TGTGCCAGCAGCGTAGTCCAGGGGGGTGAAGCTTTCTTT. Its translation: CASSVVQGGEAFF.

The CDR3 nucleotides are TGTGCCATCGGGCCTAGCGGGAGAGGAGACTACAATGAGCAGTTCTTC. Translating it yields CAIGPSGRGDYNEQFF. V gene TRBV10-3 combines with J gene TRBJ2-1; 10 bases align to TRBD2. Germline V gene lookup returns CDR1 ENHRY and CDR2 SYGVKD. With V trimmed by 8 bases and J by 3 bases, 10 bases remained unmatched. The CDR3 sequence is 16 residues long.